This T cell receptor (beta chain) emerged from a study of blood T cell repertoires in COVID-19. Looking at the study overall: The cDNA or gDNA used as material had been derived from T cells, B-cell-depleted T cells, or PBMCs.

Original data processing: Cell counts per sample came from amplifying reference gene primers. TCRdb's copy holds only in-frame clones and misses some; the assay was immunoSEQ multiplex PCR. That table is the source of V, J and clone size, and D and trimming were worked out from the DNA. The table has about 220,000 clones, about four fifths seen once. Looked up from germline, CDR1 is SEHNR and CDR2 is FQNEAQ (reference sequence). Germline trimming cut 5 bases from V and 10 bases from J; bases unmatched to any gene: 9. This CDR3 contains 15 residues. The rearrangement links TRBV7-9 to TRBJ1-6; 9 bases are shared with TRBD1. The clonotype originates from a woman in her 70s with acute or convalescent COVID-19. The sample taken for sequencing was peripheral blood. CDR3 sequence: CASSPAGTGLSPLHF. The CDR3 region has the DNA TGTGCCAGCAGCCCCGCCGGGACAGGGCTATCACCCCTCCACTTT.